One sample yielded the 28 T cell receptor beta chains listed below, sequenced in a study of metastatic and nonmetastatic thyroid tumors. TCRdb re-analyzed the PCR reads through MiXCR. Among under 45,000 clones, 35% to 40% were seen once, and the ten largest hold roughly 22%. Patients were all untreated before their thyroid surgery. Sequenced: tumor tissue. Receptor source: a female donor with papillary thyroid cancer or a benign thyroid nodule (not recorded which). Some clones in this sample may be carry-over from other donors' samples.

This clone showed up just once. This chain uses TRBV30 with TRBJ1-2; 7 bases map to TRBD1. CDR1 and CDR2 from the germline V gene are GTSNPN and SVGIG (reference sequence). The CDR3 is 14 amino acids. V was clipped by 8 bases and J by 6 bases; unmatched bases: 15. Here the CDR3 reads CALVPIQGRDGYTF. The CDR3 region has the DNA TGTGCCCTGGTTCCAATACAGGGGAGAGATGGCTACACCTTC.

In its sample, this clone was seen many times. The chain joins TRBV6-6 to TRBJ2-1, with D maybe TRBD2 (6 bases). The CDR3 totals 16 residues. Germline V CDR1 and CDR2: MNHNY, SVGAGI (reference sequence). Trimming left V 8 bases short and J 4 bases short, with 21 bases between. The CDR3 sequence: CASGGFGGSEYNEQFF. CDR3 nucleotide sequence: TGTGCCAGCGGGGGTTTTGGGGGGTCCGAATACAATGAGCAGTTCTTC.

This clone was observed many times. V usage is TRBV16 and J usage is TRBJ1-2; unclear D gene. CDR3 length: 13 residues. The V end lost 0 bases, the J end lost 5 bases, and 7 bases lay between the germline ends. CDR1 and CDR2 from the germline V gene are KGHSY and FQNENV. This CDR3 is CASSQSGIYGYTF. As DNA, the CDR3 is TGTGCCAGCAGCCAATCAGGGATTTATGGCTACACCTTC.

This clone was seen only a few times. The chain links TRBV28 to TRBJ2-5; a possible D gene is TRBD1 (7 bases). V was clipped by 2 bases and J by 4 bases, with 11 bases between them. The CDR3 extends over 14 amino acids. Germline V CDR1 and CDR2: MDHEN, SYDVKM. The CDR3 protein is CASSLIQGGETQYF. CDR3 coding DNA: TGTGCCAGCAGTTTAATCCAGGGGGGAGAGACCCAGTACTTC.

This clone was seen a handful of times. This rearrangement joins TRBV7-9 to TRBJ2-7; D tentatively reads TRBD1 or TRBD2 (6 bases each). This CDR3 contains 12 residues. The V and J ends lost 8 bases and 3 bases respectively, with 11 bases between them. Germline CDR1 and CDR2: SEHNR and FQNEAQ (reference sequence). Here the CDR3 DNA reads TGTGCCAGCGCCGGGGGCCTCTACGAGCAGTACTTC. Translation: CASAGGLYEQYF.

The genes are TRBV20-1 and TRBJ2-5; TRBD1 aligns across 11 bases. The germline gives CDR1 DFQATT, CDR2 SNEGSKA (reference sequence). CDR3 size: 14 residues. V trimming: 6 bases; J trimming: 7 bases; junction bases outside the gene matches: 10. CDR3 sequence reads: CSAPADRGRGTQYF. The CDR3 region has the DNA TGCAGTGCCCCTGCGGACAGGGGGCGCGGGACCCAGTACTTC.

This clone was seen a handful of times. J is TRBJ2-1 and V is TRBV19; unclear D gene. Germline CDR1 is LNHDA and CDR2 is SQIVND (reference sequence). The CDR3 runs to 15 residues. Trimming shortened V by 0 bases and J by 6 bases, and 12 bases separated the two germline ends. As DNA, the CDR3 is TGTGCCAGTAGTATAGAAGACATGCCCCCCAATGAGCAGTTCTTC. It is translated as CASSIEDMPPNEQFF.

By sample share, this clone is medium-sized. For the CDR3, the DNA is TGTGCCAGCAGCTTAGATAATTCACCCCTCCACTTT. Translated: CASSLDNSPLHF. The chain recombines TRBV7-9 with TRBJ1-6; D remains ambiguous. Germline assignment: CDR1 SEHNR and CDR2 FQNEAQ (reference sequence). Trimming stripped 1 base from V and 5 bases from J, with 0 bases between. The CDR3 consists of 12 residues.

The rearrangement uses TRBV2 and TRBJ2-7; tentative D call: TRBD1 (5 bases). V lost 1 base and J lost 6, with 13 bases in between. CDR1 is SNHLY, CDR2 FYNNEI, per germline. This CDR3 has 14 amino acids. The CDR3 loop is CASSEGQGESEQYF. CDR3 coding DNA: TGTGCCAGCAGTGAAGGGCAGGGCGAAAGCGAGCAGTACTTC.

The rearrangement links TRBV6-4 to TRBJ2-3; TRBD1 matches at 8 bases. CDR1 is MRHNA and CDR2 is SNTAGT in the germline V gene. J lost 2 bases, V lost 6 bases, and 1 base had no gene match. This CDR3 is built from 13 residues. CDR3 protein: CASRDRDTDTQYF. The CDR3 nucleotides are TGTGCCAGCAGGGACAGGGACACAGATACGCAGTATTTT.

The genes are TRBV25-1 and TRBJ2-1; 9 bases line up with TRBD2. After removal of 4 bases from V and 1 base from J, the junction contained 14 bases not matched to a gene. Per the germline V gene, CDR1 is MGHDK and CDR2 is SYGVNS. The CDR3 is 19 amino acids. CDR3 bases: TGTGCCAGCAGTGGTTCCCTGGGTAGCGGGAGAGCTTCCTACAATGAGCAGTTCTTC. Translating it yields CASSGSLGSGRASYNEQFF.

The rearrangement uses TRBV6-1 and TRBJ1-2; 10 nucleotides match TRBD1. This CDR3 has 15 residues. CDR1 MNHNS and CDR2 SASEGT come from the germline V gene. The trim removed 4 bases at V and 4 bases at J, leaving 6 bases unmatched. The CDR3 coding sequence is TGTGCCAGCAGTGGGACAGGGGGTGCGCTCTATGGCTACACCTTC. Translating it yields CASSGTGGALYGYTF.

The sample holds a few counts of this clone. The J gene is TRBJ1-2, the V gene TRBV16; TRBD1 aligns across 9 bases. From germline, CDR1 is KGHSY and CDR2 FQNENV. V lost 4 bases, J lost 8 bases, and 11 bases stayed unmatched. This CDR3 comprises 15 residues. This CDR3 reads CASSLTGGRSEGYTF. The CDR3 DNA reads as TGTGCCAGCAGCCTTACAGGGGGCCGATCGGAGGGCTACACCTTC.

This clone was seen a single time. The V and J genes are TRBV5-1 and TRBJ2-7; D uncertain. With 4 bases removed from V and 2 bases from J, the gap between germline ends came to 10 bases. The CDR3 has 13 amino acids. Germline CDR1 SGHRS, CDR2 YFSETQ. The CDR3 DNA sequence: TGCGCCAGCAGCACGCAGGTAGCCTACGAGCAGTACTTC. Protein product: CASSTQVAYEQYF.

The chain uses TRBV6-1 and TRBJ1-4; D is unresolved. V lost 3 bases and J lost 0, with 8 bases in between. Germline V lookup: CDR1 MNHNS, CDR2 SASEGT. CDR3 length: 15 residues. The CDR3 nucleotides are TGTGCCAGCAGTGAGTTCAGAACAACTAATGAAAAACTGTTTTTT. It translates to CASSEFRTTNEKLFF.

The rearrangement uses TRBV6-2 or TRBV6-3 and TRBJ1-1; weak D call: TRBD1 (6 bases). CDR1 MNHEY and CDR2 SVGEGT come from the germline V gene. The CDR3 extends over 13 amino acids. V lost 5 bases to trimming and J lost 1 base, with 8 bases between them. The DNA for the CDR3 is TGTGCCAGCAGTCGGACAGAGAACACTGAAGCTTTCTTT. Translation gives CASSRTENTEAFF.

This clone was picked up a small number of times. The chain carries TRBV28 and TRBJ2-3; D is perhaps TRBD1 or TRBD2 (5 bases each). The CDR3 totals 13 residues. The germline gives CDR1 MDHEN, CDR2 SYDVKM. V was shortened by 2 bases and J by 4 bases, with 7 bases between the two germline ends. DNA of the CDR3: TGTGCCAGCAGTTTACGGGGCCCAGATACGCAGTATTTT. The encoded protein is CASSLRGPDTQYF.

This clone was recorded a few times. This chain joins TRBV6-1 and TRBJ1-2, with 7 bases lining up with TRBD1. The CDR3 extends over 12 amino acids. V shed 7 bases, J shed 5 bases, and the junction held 4 bases outside the gene matches. The V gene's germline CDR1 is MNHNS and CDR2 SASEGT. CDR3 in amino acids: CASTSGGYGYTF. CDR3 nucleotide sequence: TGTGCCAGCACCTCAGGGGGATATGGCTACACCTTC.

The chain recombines TRBV6-1 with TRBJ1-1; possible D gene TRBD1, 6 bases. V was pared by 5 bases and J by 1 base, with 11 bases between. Germline V gives CDR1 MNHNS, CDR2 SASEGT. The CDR3 has 14 residues. The CDR3 loop is CASSILGANTEAFF. The CDR3 bases are TGTGCCAGCAGTATATTGGGGGCGAACACTGAAGCTTTCTTT.

The V gene is TRBV11-2, the J gene TRBJ2-2, with 7 bases that match TRBD2. The CDR3 consists of 17 residues. Germline loops: CDR1 SGHAT, CDR2 FQNNGV. Germline trimming cut 1 base from V and 4 bases from J; bases unmatched to any gene: 9. DNA of the CDR3: TGTGCCAGCAGCTTAGTGGGCGGGGGACCGATCACCGGGGAGCTGTTTTTT. Its translation is CASSLVGGGPITGELFF.

The V call is TRBV5-1, the J call TRBJ2-2; possible D gene TRBD1, 5 bases. V gave up 4 bases and J gave up 5 bases, with 12 bases separating them. Germline V gene lookup returns CDR1 SGHRS and CDR2 YFSETQ. The CDR3 consists of 14 residues. CDR3 protein: CASSGQSPTGELFF. CDR3 nucleotides: TGCGCCAGCAGCGGACAATCCCCGACCGGGGAGCTGTTTTTT.

This clone was found a few times. CDR3: CASSSPSGRGYTF. CDR3 in DNA: TGCGCCAGCAGCTCCCCCAGCGGACGCGGCTACACCTTC. V gene TRBV4-1 combines with J gene TRBJ1-2; D is unclear. The CDR3 is 13 residues long. Trimming stripped 5 bases from V and 8 bases from J, with 15 bases between. In germline, CDR1 is MGHRA, CDR2 YSYEKL.

This clone occurred a few times. V gene TRBV27 combines with J gene TRBJ1-5; D ambiguous. CDR3 length: 13 amino acids. Germline assignment: CDR1 MNHEY and CDR2 SMNVEV (reference sequence). V was clipped by 3 bases and J by 3 bases, with 6 bases between them. CDR3 region: CASSFGVNQPQHF. CDR3 nucleotide sequence: TGTGCCAGCAGTTTTGGGGTCAATCAGCCCCAGCATTTT.

This chain links TRBV12-3 or TRBV12-4 with TRBJ2-7, with D perhaps matching TRBD1 or TRBD2 (5 bases each). This CDR3 has 14 residues. V was clipped by 3 bases and J by 4 bases, with 13 bases between them. CDR3 DNA sequence: TGTGCCAGCAGTTTGACACGGGGCGCGTACGAGCAGTACTTC. It encodes CASSLTRGAYEQYF.

V and J are TRBV27 and TRBJ1-6; D not resolved. This CDR3 is 15 amino acids long. The ends were cut back, 2 bases at V and 7 bases at J, with 12 bases in the middle. Germline CDR1 MNHEY, CDR2 SMNVEV (reference sequence). The CDR3 sequence: CASSLNGLWNSPLHF. The CDR3 region has the DNA TGTGCCAGCAGTTTAAACGGCCTCTGGAATTCACCCCTCCACTTT.

The table lists this clone with a few counts. The V and J genes are TRBV6-1 and TRBJ2-6; D gene uncertain. CDR1 and CDR2 (germline): MNHNS, SASEGT. There are 16 residues in the CDR3. Deletions cut 6 bases from V and 0 bases from J, with 12 bases between. CDR3 loop: CASSPSSGSGANVLTF. Written as DNA, the CDR3 is TGTGCCAGCAGCCCCTCGTCGGGCTCTGGGGCCAACGTCCTGACTTTC.

This clone was counted only a few times. This sequence joins TRBV6-1 and TRBJ1-3, with 9 bases lining up with TRBD1. The trim removed 6 bases at V and 2 bases at J, leaving 8 bases unmatched. In germline, CDR1 is MNHNS, CDR2 SASEGT. This CDR3 has 16 amino acids. The CDR3 is CASSRDRDSPGNTIYF. DNA of the CDR3: TGTGCCAGCAGCCGGGACAGGGACTCACCTGGAAACACCATATATTTT.

This clone was observed a handful of times. V is TRBV28 and J is TRBJ2-2; 8 nucleotides align to TRBD2. Looked up from germline, CDR1 is MDHEN and CDR2 is SYDVKM. The CDR3 runs to 15 residues. Trimming removed 6 bases from V and 4 bases from J; junction bases left unmatched: 7. The CDR3 DNA follows: TGTGCCAGCAGGAATAGCGGGATCCCCACCGGGGAGCTGTTTTTT. Translation: CASRNSGIPTGELFF.